This T cell receptor (beta chain) was observed in a study of cytomegalovirus exposure and HLA in healthy donors. In the study overall: It was reported in a later analysis that the same platform had been used for the roughly 110 validation repertoires as for the 550 to 750 first-cohort repertoires. Broader study findings: Many donors carried some public TCRs, although rarity characterized most TCR sequences. CMV antigen specificity was confirmed in vitro for three CMV-associated chains. Listed as cytomegalovirus-associated were 150 or so TCR beta chains.

Germline V gene data show CDR1 as MNHEY and CDR2 as SMNVEV (reference sequence). V shed 5 bases, J shed 5 bases, and the junction held 6 bases outside the gene matches. The CDR3 is made up of 15 amino acids. The table lists this clone with a few counts. What it recognizes is unknown. Produced via immunoSEQ multiplex PCR; TCRdb's table is partial and in-frame only. The sample has more than 250,000 clones, 87% seen once. The TCR comes from a woman in her twenties or thirties in good health and CMV-seropositive. Sequenced input: PBMCs. V usage is TRBV27 and J usage is TRBJ2-7, with TRBD2 identical over 13 bases. This chain's CDR3 is CASSPRLAGGNEQYF. CDR3 DNA: TGTGCCAGCAGTCCGAGACTAGCGGGAGGAAACGAGCAGTACTTC.